The next 9 T cell receptor beta chains were all read from a single sample in a study of tumor and adjacent non-tumor tissue in lung cancer listed by TCRdb under 2018. Libraries came from multiplex PCR. The run used an Illumina HiSeq 2500. Following protocols modified from ARM-PCR, the researchers constructed TCRbeta libraries through three rounds of nested PCR with primers (Table S4). TCRdb reworked the public reads: Q25 trimming with fastp, MiXCR clone assembly, productive beta chains retained. Identical CDR3 protein sequences are pooled into one entry, listed with their most common genes and DNA. In this sample the table shows over 35,000 distinct CDR3 sequences, 60% of which occur a single time. The top ten hold 45% of the sample. RNA was isolated from bulk unsorted tissue, and RNA quality was assessed with a NanoDrop ND-1000 and an Agilent 2100. Normal lung samples were distant non-tumor tissue taken more than 3 cm from the tumor edge.

Material: distant non-tumor lung tissue. The origin of the receptors is a man aged 45-65 years with non-small cell lung cancer.

In its sample, this clonotype was seen once. The germline gene is not matched at one end of the junction; a read error may be the cause. The chain is built from TRBV4-2 and TRBJ2-2; 8 bases agree with TRBD2. The CDR3 extends over 18 amino acids. Looked up from germline, CDR1 is LGHNA and CDR2 is YNFKEQ. In DNA form, the CDR3 reads TGTACCAGCAGCCAAGAGGGACTAGTGGGGACGAACACCGGGGAGCTGTTTTTT. Its translation: CTSSQEGLVGTNTGELFF.

With respect to this clonotype: It may be a read error: a sequence one base away is much more abundant. This chain joins TRBV6-1 and TRBJ2-1; the match to TRBD2 covers 7 bases. This CDR3 comprises 15 residues. Germline lookup yields CDR1 MNHNS and CDR2 SASEGT. CDR3 residues: CVSSDLTGGYNEQFF. The CDR3 DNA reads as TGTGTCAGCAGTGATCTGACGGGGGGTTACAATGAGCAGTTCTTC.

In its sample, this clonotype was seen many times. The V and J genes are TRBV11-2 and TRBJ2-1; 9 bases map to TRBD1. V trimming: 0 bases; J trimming: 2 bases; junction bases outside the gene matches: 5. The CDR3 is made up of 17 amino acids. Germline V gene lookup returns CDR1 SGHAT and CDR2 FQNNGV. For the CDR3, the DNA is TGTGCCAGCAGCTTAGACCGGGACAGGGTACCCTACAATGAGCAGTTCTTC. This codes for CASSLDRDRVPYNEQFF.

This clonotype turned up a few times. J is TRBJ1-2 and V is TRBV7-2, with D possibly matching TRBD1 (6 bases). V gave up 3 bases and J gave up 5 bases, with 13 bases separating them. The CDR3 has 14 amino acids. CDR1 is SGHTA and CDR2 is FQGNSA in the germline V gene. The CDR3 DNA follows: TGTGCCAGCAGCTTGCGGGACACTCTATATGGCTACACCTTC. It translates to CASSLRDTLYGYTF.

This clonotype was recorded a few times. The V call is TRBV19, the J call TRBJ2-7; no reliable D call. The CDR3 totals 12 residues. V was pared by 5 bases and J by 6 bases, with 11 bases between. Germline V gene data show CDR1 as LNHDA and CDR2 as SQIVND (reference sequence). CDR3 loop: CASSESNGEQYF. The DNA of the CDR3 is TGTGCCAGTAGTGAAAGTAACGGCGAGCAGTACTTC.

The rearrangement uses TRBV28 and TRBJ2-7; 7 nucleotides agree with TRBD2. With V trimmed by 5 bases and J by 2 bases, 15 bases remained unmatched. Germline V gene lookup returns CDR1 MDHEN and CDR2 SYDVKM. The CDR3 spans 17 residues. CDR3 sequence (DNA): TGTGCCAGCAGTCCCCACCGGGGGGAGACAAGGGCCTACGAGCAGTACTTC. It codes for CASSPHRGETRAYEQYF. Together with reference TRBV28 and TRBJ2-7, the CDR3 gives the full variable domain: DVKVTQSSRYLVKRTGEKVFLECVQDMDHENMFWYRQDPGLGLRLIYFSYDVKMKEKGDIPEGYSVSREKKERFSLILESASTNQTSMYLCASSPHRGETRAYEQYFGPGTRLTVT.

For this clonotype: A read error is possible here, since a much larger clone lies one base away. The chain recombines TRBV27 with TRBJ2-7, with 9 bases that match TRBD2. Germline loops: CDR1 MNHEY, CDR2 SMNVEV (reference sequence). J gave up 12 bases and V 5 bases, and 14 bases lay outside the gene matches. The CDR3 has 14 residues. The CDR3: CASSPLTSGAPWYF. In DNA form, the CDR3 reads TGTGCCAGCAGTCCCCTGACTAGCGGAGCCCCCTGGTACTTC.

Remarks on this clonotype: One end of the junction is discordant with germline, which a read error may explain. The chain uses TRBV10-2 and TRBJ1-2; D remains ambiguous. Germline CDR1 and CDR2: WSHSY and SAAADI. The CDR3 is 13 residues long. The CDR3 here is CASSVGRNYAYTF. In nucleotides, the CDR3 is TGCGCCAGCAGTGTTGGACGGAACTATGCCTACACCTTC.

As to this clonotype: A much larger clone sits a single nucleotide away, making a read error possible. This likely comes from a read error, as the CDR3 has no conserved phenylalanine or tryptophan at its end. J is TRBJ1-1 and V is TRBV20-1; D not resolved. This CDR3 is built from 11 residues. Germline CDR1 is DFQATT and CDR2 is SNEGSKA (reference sequence). CDR3 nucleotide sequence: TGCACGACGACCCTACGCGGTGAAGCTTTCTAT. Protein: CTTTLRGEAFY.